The source of this T cell receptor (beta chain) is a study of Ad26.COV2.S vaccination and SARS-CoV-2 variants. The repertoire was sequenced with immunoSEQ multiplex PCR; TCRdb's copy has only in-frame clones and lacks some. The data show 350,000 to 550,000 clones, about 91% seen once. As to this clone: Its antigen remains unidentified.

Study results and limitations: Spike-specific TCR breadth was greater in vaccine than placebo recipients.

As to treatment: around 19 received Ad26.COV2.S at low or high dose, single or two shots; about 5 received placebo; per-sample allocation not given. Sampling happened 63 days after the first vaccine or placebo injection. Sequenced here: peripheral blood, sampled in a trial of Ad26.COV2.S vaccine versus placebo. The origin of this receptor is a person aged 18 to 65 who received the Ad26.COV2.S COVID-19 vaccine or a placebo.

CDR3: CASSLDLSRTDTQYF. In nucleotides, the CDR3 is TGTGCCAGCAGCTTGGACCTGTCCAGGACAGATACGCAGTATTTT. This chain connects TRBV5-6 to TRBJ2-3; D gene ambiguous. V lost 0 bases and J 3 bases, leaving 11 bases between the germline ends. The germline V gene encodes CDR1 SGHDT and CDR2 YYEEEE. This CDR3 comprises 15 residues.